This T cell receptor beta chain was found in a study of response to subunit inactivated influenza vaccine. Points from the study as a whole: Seasonal influenza vaccination, on each occasion, was suggested by the authors to recruit few new T cells.

The CDR3 is 12 residues long. In germline, CDR1 is MNHEY, CDR2 SVGAGI. Trimming shortened V by 5 bases and J by 4 bases, and 6 bases separated the two germline ends. A word on this clonotype: As yet, its antigen is unknown. It differs at one base from a far larger clone, so likely a read error.

TCRdb itself ran the RT-PCR reads through MiXCR, one entry per CDR3 protein. The sample shows around 570,000 distinct CDR3 sequences, 7.6% of them seen only once. Sequenced material: PBMCs from blood, taken roughly 24 months after vaccination. The receptor was isolated from a man between 50 and 69 years old who received an inactivated influenza vaccine. V usage is TRBV6-5 and J usage is TRBJ2-1, with D unclear. CDR3 residues: CASSARYNEQFF. DNA for the CDR3: TGTGCCAGCAGTGCCCGGTACAATGAGCAGTTCTTC.